The rows below give T cell receptor beta chains drawn from one sample of a study of T cells in Graves' hyperthyroidism and ophthalmopathy. TCRdb reprocessed the multiplex PCR reads via MiXCR and lists one record per CDR3 protein. This repertoire shows about 540,000 distinct CDR3 sequences, roughly 50% found once; its top ten account for roughly 7.7%. The sample was peripheral blood or thyroid tissue (not recorded which). The receptors here all came from a woman aged 18-29 years with Graves' hyperthyroidism. The CDR3 runs from the conserved cysteine through the conserved F or W. Fields, in order: D gene, V gene, CDR3 length, J gene, clone size, CDR3 DNA, CDR3 protein. The D gene is left open where the match is weak. Some rows mark clone size as missing; the rest say once, few, many or name a class of expanded clone.

d_call: .; v_call: TRBV10-3; cdr3_length: 12; j_call: TRBJ2-1; clone_size: few; cdr3_nt: TGTGCCATCAAAGAGGGGGTCAATGAGCAGTTCTTC; cdr3_aa: CAIKEGVNEQFF
d_call: TRBD2; v_call: TRBV6-1; cdr3_length: 15; j_call: TRBJ2-1; clone_size: .; cdr3_nt: TGTGCCAGCAGTAAATTTAGCGGGAGGAGGTACGGGCAGTTCTTC; cdr3_aa: CASSKFSGRRYGQFF
d_call: .; v_call: TRBV20-1; cdr3_length: 13; j_call: TRBJ1-6; clone_size: .; cdr3_nt: TGCAGTGCCCGAGAAGGGTTCGGATCACCCCTCCACTTT; cdr3_aa: CSAREGFGSPLHF
d_call: TRBD1; v_call: TRBV29-1; cdr3_length: 12; j_call: TRBJ1-5; clone_size: .; cdr3_nt: TGCAGCCGGACAGGGTACAATCAGCCCCAGCATTTT; cdr3_aa: CSRTGYNQPQHF
d_call: .; v_call: TRBV30; cdr3_length: 15; j_call: TRBJ1-3; clone_size: .; cdr3_nt: TGTGCCTGGAGTGTATCGGTCAGTTCAGGAAACACCATATATTTT; cdr3_aa: CAWSVSVSSGNTIYF
d_call: TRBD2; v_call: TRBV13; cdr3_length: 15; j_call: TRBJ2-7; clone_size: many; cdr3_nt: TGTGCCAGCAGTACCCGACTAGCGGGAGGCGGAGAGCAGTACTTC; cdr3_aa: CASSTRLAGGGEQYF
d_call: TRBD2; v_call: TRBV20-1; cdr3_length: 14; j_call: TRBJ2-5; clone_size: .; cdr3_nt: TGCAGTGCTAGGGCTAGCGGGAGAACAGAGACCCAGTACTTC; cdr3_aa: CSARASGRTETQYF
d_call: .; v_call: TRBV5-1; cdr3_length: 17; j_call: TRBJ1-5; clone_size: many; cdr3_nt: TGCGCCAGCAGCTTGACGGGGGAATATACGAGCAATCAGCCCCAGCATTTT; cdr3_aa: CASSLTGEYTSNQPQHF
d_call: .; v_call: TRBV5-1; cdr3_length: 14; j_call: TRBJ1-5; clone_size: .; cdr3_nt: TGCGCCAGCAGCTTGGCACTTGGTGAGCAGCCCCAGCATTTT; cdr3_aa: CASSLALGEQPQHF
d_call: .; v_call: TRBV29-1; cdr3_length: 12; j_call: TRBJ2-1; clone_size: .; cdr3_nt: TGCAGCGTTGAACAACACTACAATGAGCAGTTCTTC; cdr3_aa: CSVEQHYNEQFF
d_call: .; v_call: TRBV24-1; cdr3_length: 15; j_call: TRBJ1-3; clone_size: many; cdr3_nt: TGTGCCACCAGTGACAACGAAGACTCTGGAAACACCATATATTTT; cdr3_aa: CATSDNEDSGNTIYF
d_call: .; v_call: TRBV7-3; cdr3_length: 14; j_call: TRBJ1-1; clone_size: many; cdr3_nt: TGTGCCAGCAGTACCGGGACGGAGAACACTGAAGCTTTCTTT; cdr3_aa: CASSTGTENTEAFF